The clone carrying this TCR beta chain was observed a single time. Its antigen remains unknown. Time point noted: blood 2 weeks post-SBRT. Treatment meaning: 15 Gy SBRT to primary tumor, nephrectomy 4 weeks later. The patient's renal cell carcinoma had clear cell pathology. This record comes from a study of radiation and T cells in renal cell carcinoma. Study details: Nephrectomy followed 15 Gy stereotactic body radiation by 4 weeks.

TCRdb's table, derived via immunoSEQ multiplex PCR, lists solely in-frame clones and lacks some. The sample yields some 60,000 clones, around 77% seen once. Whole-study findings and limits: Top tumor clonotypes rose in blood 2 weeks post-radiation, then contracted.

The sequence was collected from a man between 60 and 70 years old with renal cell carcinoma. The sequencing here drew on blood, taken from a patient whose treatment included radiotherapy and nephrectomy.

The CDR3 nucleotides read TGTGCCAGCAGCTCGTCCGGGACAGACTCAACTAATGAAAAACTGTTTTTT. Translated, it gives CASSSSGTDSTNEKLFF. The chain combines TRBV5-4 with TRBJ1-4; 7 bases fit TRBD1. Germline values: CDR1 SGHNT, CDR2 YYREEE (reference sequence). After removal of 3 bases from V and 0 bases from J, the junction contained 8 bases not matched to a gene. This CDR3 comprises 17 residues. The variable domain in full, completed from reference TRBV5-4 and TRBJ1-4, reads ETGVTQSPTHLIKTRGQQVTLRCSSQSGHNTVSWYQQALGQGPQFIFQYYREEENGRGNFPPRFSGLQFPNYSSELNVNALELDDSALYLCASSSSGTDSTNEKLFFGSGTQLSVL.